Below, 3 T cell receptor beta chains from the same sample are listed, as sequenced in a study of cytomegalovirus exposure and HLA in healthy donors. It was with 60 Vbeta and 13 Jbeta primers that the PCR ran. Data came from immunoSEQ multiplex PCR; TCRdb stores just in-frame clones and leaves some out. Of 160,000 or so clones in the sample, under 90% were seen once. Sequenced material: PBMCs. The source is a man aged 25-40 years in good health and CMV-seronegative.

CDR3 DNA sequence: TGTGCCAGCAGCTTAGGACCCTTTGGGGGCGTTAACACTGAAGCTTTCTTT. Protein product: CASSLGPFGGVNTEAFF. This chain connects TRBV7-9 to TRBJ1-1, with TRBD1 as a possible D gene (6 bases). The germline V gene encodes CDR1 SEHNR and CDR2 FQNEAQ (reference sequence). This CDR3 has 17 amino acids. The V end lost 1 base, the J end lost 2 bases, and 17 bases lay between the germline ends.

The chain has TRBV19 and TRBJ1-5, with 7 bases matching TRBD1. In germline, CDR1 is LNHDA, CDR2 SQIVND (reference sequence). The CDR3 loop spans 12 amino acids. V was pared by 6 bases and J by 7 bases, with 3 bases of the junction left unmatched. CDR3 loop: CASRGGGQPQHF. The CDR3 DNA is TGTGCCAGTAGAGGAGGGGGCCAGCCCCAGCATTTT.

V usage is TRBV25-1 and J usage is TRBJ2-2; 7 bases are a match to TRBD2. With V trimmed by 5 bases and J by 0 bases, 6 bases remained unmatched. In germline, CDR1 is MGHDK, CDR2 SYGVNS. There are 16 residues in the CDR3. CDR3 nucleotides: TGTGCCAGCAGTCCCGGGGGGTACGCGAACACCGGGGAGCTGTTTTTT. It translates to CASSPGGYANTGELFF. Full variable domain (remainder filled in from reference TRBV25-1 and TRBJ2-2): EADIYQTPRYLVIGTGKKITLECSQTMGHDKMYWYQQDPGMELHLIHYSYGVNSTEKGDLSSESTVSRIRTEHFPLTLESARPSHTSQYLCASSPGGYANTGELFFGEGSRLTVL.